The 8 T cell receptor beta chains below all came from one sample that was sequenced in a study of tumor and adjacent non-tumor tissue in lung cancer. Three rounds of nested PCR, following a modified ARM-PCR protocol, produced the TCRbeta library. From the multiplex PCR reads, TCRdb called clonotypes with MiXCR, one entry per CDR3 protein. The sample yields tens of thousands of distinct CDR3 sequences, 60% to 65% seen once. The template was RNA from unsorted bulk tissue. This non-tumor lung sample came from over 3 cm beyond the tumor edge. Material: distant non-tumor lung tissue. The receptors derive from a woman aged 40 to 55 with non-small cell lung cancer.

CDR3 residues: CASSQNRVSADTQYF. CDR3 DNA: TGTGCCAGCAGCCAGAACCGGGTCTCCGCAGATACGCAGTATTTT. The V and J genes are TRBV5-4 and TRBJ2-3; D is uncertain. V lost 4 bases and J lost 4, with 16 bases in between. CDR1 SGHNT and CDR2 YYREEE come from the germline V gene (reference sequence). This CDR3 is 15 amino acids long.

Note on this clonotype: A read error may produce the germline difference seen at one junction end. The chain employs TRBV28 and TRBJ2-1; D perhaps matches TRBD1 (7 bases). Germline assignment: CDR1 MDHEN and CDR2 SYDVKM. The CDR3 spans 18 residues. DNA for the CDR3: TGTGCCAACAGTTTGTCCTCACACAGGGGAGGATTCTACAATGAGCAGTTCTTC. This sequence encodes CANSLSSHRGGFYNEQFF.

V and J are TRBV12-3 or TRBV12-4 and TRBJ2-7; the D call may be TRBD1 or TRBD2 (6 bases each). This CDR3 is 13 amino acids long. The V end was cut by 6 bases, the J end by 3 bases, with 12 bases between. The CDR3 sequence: CASRGGSGYEQYF. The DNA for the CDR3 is TGTGCCAGCAGAGGGGGGTCGGGCTACGAGCAGTACTTC.

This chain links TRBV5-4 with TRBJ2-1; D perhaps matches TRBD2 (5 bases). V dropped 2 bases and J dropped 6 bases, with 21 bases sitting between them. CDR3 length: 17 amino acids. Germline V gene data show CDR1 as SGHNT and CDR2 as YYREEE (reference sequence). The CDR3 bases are TGTGCCAGCAGCTTCGGTCGGGGAAGCAGGTCGTGCAATGAGCAGTTCTTC. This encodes CASSFGRGSRSCNEQFF.

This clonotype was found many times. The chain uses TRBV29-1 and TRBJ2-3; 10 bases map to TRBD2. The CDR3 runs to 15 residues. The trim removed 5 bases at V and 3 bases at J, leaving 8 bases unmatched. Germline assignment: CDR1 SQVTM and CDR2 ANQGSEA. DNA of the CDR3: TGCAGCGTTCGTCGGGCTAGCGGGAGAACAGATACGCAGTATTTT. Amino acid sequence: CSVRRASGRTDTQYF.

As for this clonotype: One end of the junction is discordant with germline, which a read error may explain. The CDR3, as DNA: TGCACCAGCAGTGGTTGGACTAGCGGGACTAGCATAGATACGCAGTATTTT. This gives the protein CTSSGWTSGTSIDTQYF. This chain connects TRBV10-2 to TRBJ2-3, with 12 bases matching TRBD2. CDR3 size: 17 residues. From germline, CDR1 is WSHSY and CDR2 SAAADI.

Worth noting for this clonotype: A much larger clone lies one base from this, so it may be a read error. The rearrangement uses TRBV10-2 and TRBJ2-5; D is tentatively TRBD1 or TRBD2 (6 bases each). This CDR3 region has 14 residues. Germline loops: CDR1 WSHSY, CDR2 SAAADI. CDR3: CASSNGGGVETQHF. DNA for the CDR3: TGCGCCAGTAGTAACGGGGGCGGGGTCGAGACCCAGCACTTC.

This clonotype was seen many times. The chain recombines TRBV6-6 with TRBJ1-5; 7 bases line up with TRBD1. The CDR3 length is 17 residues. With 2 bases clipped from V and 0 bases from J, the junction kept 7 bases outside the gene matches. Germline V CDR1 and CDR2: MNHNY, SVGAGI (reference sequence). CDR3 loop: CASSYTQGGYSNQPQHF. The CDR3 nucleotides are TGTGCCAGCAGTTACACACAAGGGGGCTATAGCAATCAGCCCCAGCATTTT.